These 19 T cell receptor beta chains were all obtained from the same sample, sequenced in a study of T-cell reconstitution after alpha-beta-depleted transplantation in children. TCRbeta library preparation incorporated unique molecular identifiers. TCRdb used MiXCR to reprocess the PCR reads, holding one entry per CDR3 protein. Of almost 500,000 distinct CDR3 sequences listed, about 10% are singletons. The sequenced sample was PBMCs, obtained before TCRalphabeta/CD19-depleted stem cell transplant. All receptors come from a child aged 2-15 years with inherited bone marrow failure, due to receive a stem cell transplant.

This clonotype appeared a few times. The chain links TRBV27 to TRBJ2-1, with 7 bases fitting TRBD2. This CDR3 region has 12 residues. CDR1 is MNHEY, CDR2 SMNVEV, per germline (reference sequence). With 6 bases clipped from V and 9 bases from J, the junction kept 5 bases outside the gene matches. The CDR3 spells CASSRTSREQFF. The CDR3, as DNA: TGTGCCAGCAGCCGGACTAGTCGTGAGCAGTTCTTC.

This clonotype was seen many times. The CDR3 bases are TGTGCCAGCAGTTCGAGGACTAGTCGCCGCTCCTACAATGAGCAGTTCTTC. This codes for CASSSRTSRRSYNEQFF. This rearrangement joins TRBV12-3 or TRBV12-4 to TRBJ2-1, with 7 nucleotides matching TRBD2. V was clipped by 4 bases and J by 0 bases; unmatched bases: 9. The length of the CDR3 is 17 residues.

This clonotype was seen many times. The V call is TRBV12-3 or TRBV12-4, the J call TRBJ2-7; 7 bases are shared with TRBD1. The CDR3 is made up of 15 amino acids. The J segment lost 2 bases and the V segment lost 2 bases, leaving 6 bases of the junction unmatched. The CDR3 sequence is CASSLRQGDPYEQYF. The CDR3 bases are TGTGCCAGCAGTTTACGACAGGGCGACCCCTACGAGCAGTACTTC.

This chain joins TRBV7-9 and TRBJ2-6; D possibly corresponds to TRBD2 (6 bases). V was cut by 1 base and J by 0 bases, with 10 bases left in between. This CDR3 has 17 amino acids. Germline V gives CDR1 SEHNR, CDR2 FQNEAQ (reference sequence). The CDR3 region has the DNA TGTGCCAGCAGCTTAGGGTCGGGGGACTCTGGGGCCAACGTCCTGACTTTC. It codes for CASSLGSGDSGANVLTF.

This chain joins TRBV28 and TRBJ2-5; a weak D match, TRBD2 (6 bases). The CDR3 runs 13 residues. With 8 bases removed from V and 4 bases from J, the gap between germline ends came to 14 bases. Looked up from germline, CDR1 is MDHEN and CDR2 is SYDVKM. The CDR3 coding sequence is TGTGCCAGCTCCAGCGGAGGGCCAGAGACCCAGTACTTC. This translates into CASSSGGPETQYF.

Comment on this clonotype: This could be a read error, since a much larger clone is one nucleotide away. This rearrangement joins TRBV7-9 to TRBJ2-1, with a possible D match to TRBD2 (5 bases). Trimming pared 5 bases from V and 7 bases from J, leaving 18 bases between. This CDR3 has 15 amino acids. Germline V gene data show CDR1 as SEHNR and CDR2 as FQNEAQ (reference sequence). Here the CDR3 reads CASSPYSRSGNEQFF. CDR3 nucleotide sequence: TGTGCCAGCAGCCCGTATAGCAGGAGCGGTAATGAGCAGTTCTTC.

The sample holds many counts of this clonotype. This chain connects TRBV23-1 to TRBJ2-7; 15 bases are a match to TRBD2. TRBV23-1 is noted as an ORF with a role that remains uncertain. V was pared by 0 bases and J by 8 bases, with 23 bases of the junction left unmatched. The CDR3 spans 22 residues. The CDR3 protein is CASSQSPRTSGRVPPANSQQYF. The DNA of the CDR3 is TGCGCCAGCAGTCAATCCCCGAGGACTAGCGGGAGGGTCCCACCGGCCAATAGCCAGCAGTACTTC.

The chain recombines TRBV30 with TRBJ2-4; TRBD2 might be the D (6 bases). Trimming cost V 1 base and J 0 bases, with 7 bases left between them. CDR3 length: 14 residues. Germline V gives CDR1 GTSNPN, CDR2 SVGIG (reference sequence). The CDR3 here is CAWSAGRAKNIQYF. CDR3 sequence (DNA): TGTGCCTGGAGTGCCGGGAGAGCCAAAAACATTCAGTACTTC.

At least ten counts were recorded for this clonotype. The chain links TRBV21-1 to TRBJ1-5. TRBV21-1 is noted as a pseudogene. This CDR3 has 13 residues. The CDR3 reads CASSDTSNQPQHF. The CDR3 DNA reads TGTGCCAGCAGCGACACCAGCAATCAGCCCCAGCATTTT.

CDR3 in amino acids: CASSKGRALLGEQFF. CDR3 bases: TGTGCCAGCAGTAAAGGGAGGGCCCTCTTGGGTGAGCAGTTCTTC. The chain is built from TRBV12-3 or TRBV12-4 and TRBJ2-1; 7 nucleotides match TRBD2. This CDR3 comprises 15 residues. V shed 5 bases, J shed 9 bases, and the junction held 13 bases outside the gene matches.

This clonotype was counted many times. The chain links TRBV7-2 to TRBJ2-2, with D perhaps matching TRBD2 (5 bases). With 7 bases removed from V and 3 bases from J, the gap between germline ends came to 15 bases. The CDR3 is 15 amino acids. CDR1 is SGHTA and CDR2 is FQGNSA in the germline V gene. The CDR3 nucleotides read TGTGCCAGCACCAGGACTCGGGGTCACACCGGGGAGCTGTTTTTT. It codes for CASTRTRGHTGELFF.

This rearrangement joins TRBV12-3 or TRBV12-4 to TRBJ2-6; possibly TRBD1 or TRBD2 for D (6 bases each). The CDR3 loop spans 17 amino acids. V was pared by 6 bases and J by 3 bases, with 18 bases between. The CDR3 nucleotides read TGTGCCAGCAGGCTTGGGGCCGGGGGCGGTGGGGCCAACGTCCTGACTTTC. Protein: CASRLGAGGGGANVLTF.

On this clonotype: At one end the junction does not follow the germline gene, possibly because of a read error. The gene calls are TRBV20-1 and TRBJ2-1; 9 bases fit TRBD2. The CDR3 runs to 16 residues. CDR1 and CDR2 (germline): DFQATT, SNEGSKA (reference sequence). The CDR3 region has the DNA TGCTGTGCTAGGACCCGACTAGCGGAATCCTACAATGAGCAGTTCTTC. It specifies CCARTRLAESYNEQFF.

This clonotype came up many times. This chain uses TRBV27 with TRBJ2-7; 8 bases align to TRBD1. Germline CDR1 and CDR2: MNHEY and SMNVEV (reference sequence). V lost 5 bases to trimming and J lost 0 bases; unmatched junction nucleotides: 6. The CDR3 has 15 residues. The CDR3 sequence is CASSPWTGPSYEQYF. CDR3 coding DNA: TGTGCCAGCAGTCCTTGGACAGGGCCCTCCTACGAGCAGTACTTC.

This clonotype appeared a few times. The CDR3 protein is CSVEEGGLRSYNEQFF. DNA of the CDR3: TGCAGCGTTGAAGAAGGAGGGCTTAGGTCCTACAATGAGCAGTTCTTC. The chain has TRBV29-1 and TRBJ2-1, with D possibly TRBD2 on 6 matching bases. The CDR3 runs 16 residues. V gave up 0 bases and J gave up 1 base, with 13 bases separating them. CDR1 is SQVTM and CDR2 is ANQGSEA in the germline V gene.

This clonotype was seen repeatedly, ten times or more. The chain links TRBV28 to TRBJ1-2; D gene uncertain. Trimming took 2 bases from V and 7 from J, leaving 5 bases between them. Per the germline V gene, CDR1 is MDHEN and CDR2 is SYDVKM. The CDR3 is made up of 11 amino acids. The CDR3 sequence is CASSLGFGYTF. The CDR3 nucleotides read TGTGCCAGCAGTTTAGGGTTTGGCTACACCTTC.

The table lists this clonotype with many counts. The V gene is TRBV4-3, the J gene TRBJ2-3; D is ambiguous. Germline V gene sequence: CDR1 LGHNA, CDR2 YSLEER. The CDR3 consists of 16 residues. The V end was cut by 2 bases, the J end by 6 bases, with 18 bases between. The CDR3 loop reads CASSQHSGNRWDTQYF. The CDR3 DNA reads TGCGCCAGCAGCCAACATTCGGGCAATCGTTGGGATACGCAGTATTTT.

This clonotype was detected many times. The V call is TRBV19, the J call TRBJ2-3; 7 positions agree with TRBD2. Germline V gives CDR1 LNHDA, CDR2 SQIVND (reference sequence). CDR3 length: 14 residues. V trimming: 4 bases; J trimming: 3 bases; junction bases outside the gene matches: 4. The CDR3 loop reads CASSTYSGTDTQYF. The DNA for the CDR3 is TGTGCCAGTAGTACATATAGCGGGACAGATACGCAGTATTTT.

This sequence joins TRBV4-3 and TRBJ2-1; D uncertain. This CDR3 contains 17 residues. V dropped 0 bases and J dropped 0 bases, with 12 bases sitting between them. CDR1 is LGHNA and CDR2 is YSLEER in the germline V gene. The DNA for the CDR3 is TGCGCCAGCAGCCAAGATGGTTCCGCGAGCTCCTACAATGAGCAGTTCTTC. It specifies CASSQDGSASSYNEQFF.